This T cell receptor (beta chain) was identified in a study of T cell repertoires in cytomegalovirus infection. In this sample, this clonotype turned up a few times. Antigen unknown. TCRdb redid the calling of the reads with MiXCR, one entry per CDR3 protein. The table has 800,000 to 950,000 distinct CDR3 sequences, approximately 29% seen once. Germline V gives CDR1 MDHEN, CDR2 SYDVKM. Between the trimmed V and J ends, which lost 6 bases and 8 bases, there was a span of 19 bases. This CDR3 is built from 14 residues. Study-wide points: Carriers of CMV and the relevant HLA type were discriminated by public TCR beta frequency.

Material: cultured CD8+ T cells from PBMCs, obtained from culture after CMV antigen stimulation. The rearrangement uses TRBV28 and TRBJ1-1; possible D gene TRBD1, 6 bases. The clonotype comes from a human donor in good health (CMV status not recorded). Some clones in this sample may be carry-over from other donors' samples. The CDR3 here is CASRQEGGQAEAFF. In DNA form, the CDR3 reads TGTGCCAGCAGGCAAGAGGGGGGGCAGGCGGAAGCTTTCTTT.